The 24 T cell receptor beta chains given below trace back to one sample, sequenced in a study of OX40 agonist ivuxolimab in advanced cancers. This table comes from immunoSEQ multiplex PCR, and its TCRdb copy is limited to in-frame clones, with some not included. The top ten hold 29% of the sample, which has 25,000 to 30,000 clones, around 79% seen once. The specimen was CD4+ or CD8+ T cells sorted from blood, collected in a trial of the OX40 agonist ivuxolimab. The receptors come from an adult with an advanced solid tumor such as melanoma, head and neck, liver or kidney cancer.

The chain has TRBV2 and TRBJ1-5; unclear D gene. Trimming cost V 7 bases and J 4 bases, with 20 bases left between them. This CDR3 has 16 amino acids. Germline V lookup: CDR1 SNHLY, CDR2 FYNNEI. CDR3 sequence: CASKIASADANQPQHF. CDR3 bases: TGTGCCAGCAAGATAGCAAGCGCGGACGCAAATCAGCCCCAGCATTTT.

The rearrangement joins TRBV7-9 to TRBJ2-7; 8 nucleotides match TRBD1. Germline lookup yields CDR1 SEHNR and CDR2 FQNEAQ (reference sequence). This CDR3 has 13 amino acids. Unmatched junction bases numbered 2, after V lost 3 bases and J lost 4 bases. CDR3: CASSLTGEYEQYF. The DNA of the CDR3 is TGTGCCAGCAGCTTGACAGGGGAGTACGAGCAGTACTTC.

This clone is a singleton in its sample. The V and J genes are TRBV5-8 and TRBJ2-1; D possibly uses TRBD1 or TRBD2 (5 bases each). CDR3 size: 19 residues. The ends were cut back, 4 bases at V and 1 base at J, with 24 bases in the middle. Germline V gene data show CDR1 as SGHTS and CDR2 as YDEGEE. CDR3 bases: TGTGCCAGCAGCCCAGTAGTTGTTTTGGGAGAGGGGTCCTACAATGAGCAGTTCTTC. It is translated as CASSPVVVLGEGSYNEQFF. Using reference TRBV5-8 and TRBJ2-1 for the parts outside the CDR3, the full variable domain is EAGVTQSPTHLIKTRGQQATLRCSPISGHTSVYWYQQALGLGLQFLLWYDEGEERNRGNFPPRFSGRQFPNYSSELNVNALELEDSALYLCASSPVVVLGEGSYNEQFFGPGTRLTVL.

J is TRBJ2-2 and V is TRBV10-3; maybe TRBD1 (5 bases). This CDR3 contains 16 residues. Trimming pared 6 bases from V and 4 bases from J, leaving 18 bases between. From germline, CDR1 is ENHRY and CDR2 SYGVKD. The CDR3 reads CAIRTAINRGTGELFF. The CDR3 region has the DNA TGTGCCATCAGGACGGCTATCAATAGGGGCACCGGGGAGCTGTTTTTT.

The chain recombines TRBV11-2 with TRBJ2-7; D uncertain. CDR1 is SGHAT and CDR2 is FQNNGV in the germline V gene. The length of the CDR3 is 14 residues. V lost 2 bases and J 1 base, leaving 9 bases between the germline ends. The CDR3: CASSLRLRSYEQYF. The DNA of the CDR3 is TGTGCCAGCAGCTTAAGGCTGCGATCCTACGAGCAGTACTTC.

The genes are TRBV5-6 and TRBJ2-5; the D is unclear. With 0 bases removed from V and 4 bases from J, the gap between germline ends came to 10 bases. The CDR3 loop spans 14 amino acids. CDR1 and CDR2 (germline): SGHDT, YYEEEE. The CDR3 loop is CASSLDWGSETQYF. The CDR3 nucleotides are TGTGCCAGCAGCTTGGATTGGGGTTCAGAGACCCAGTACTTC.

This chain joins TRBV9 and TRBJ2-1; 8 bases match TRBD2. Trimming cost V 1 base and J 4 bases; bases outside gene matches: 4. This CDR3 region has 15 residues. CDR1 SGDLS and CDR2 YYNGEE come from the germline V gene. The CDR3 region is CASSVSGGTYNEQFF. As DNA, the CDR3 is TGTGCCAGCAGCGTAAGCGGGGGCACATACAATGAGCAGTTCTTC.

V usage is TRBV5-1 and J usage is TRBJ2-1; D gene ambiguous. This CDR3 is built from 15 residues. The germline V gene encodes CDR1 SGHRS and CDR2 YFSETQ. V lost 4 bases and J lost 0, with 11 bases in between. The CDR3 nucleotides are TGCGCCAGCAGCCTCGACCTCGGCTCCTACAATGAGCAGTTCTTC. Protein product: CASSLDLGSYNEQFF.

The chain uses TRBV10-3 and TRBJ1-1; 7 nucleotides line up with TRBD1. The CDR3 totals 19 residues. With 5 bases clipped from V and 1 base from J, the junction kept 19 bases outside the gene matches. Germline V gene data show CDR1 as ENHRY and CDR2 as SYGVKD. The CDR3 region has the DNA TGTGCCATCAGTCGCAAGATCCGGGACAGACAGATTGAGAACACTGAAGCTTTCTTT. Amino acid sequence: CAISRKIRDRQIENTEAFF.

This chain links TRBV5-8 with TRBJ2-1, with 9 bases matching TRBD2. J was trimmed by 4 bases and V by 0 bases; bases with no gene match: 2. The CDR3 loop spans 15 amino acids. Per germline, CDR1 SGHTS and CDR2 YDEGEE. The CDR3 sequence is CASSLGLADYNEQFF. In DNA, the CDR3 is TGTGCCAGCAGCTTGGGACTAGCGGATTACAATGAGCAGTTCTTC.

The chain has TRBV7-9 and TRBJ2-5; the D is unclear. Trimming took 5 bases from V and 5 from J, leaving 9 bases between them. This CDR3 spans 12 amino acids. CDR1 and CDR2 (germline): SEHNR, FQNEAQ (reference sequence). The CDR3 reads CASSPGEETQYF. CDR3 in DNA: TGTGCCAGCAGCCCGGGTGAGGAGACCCAGTACTTC.

This clone showed up just once. The chain recombines TRBV28 with TRBJ2-7, with D perhaps matching TRBD1 or TRBD2 (6 bases each). CDR1 MDHEN and CDR2 SYDVKM come from the germline V gene. The CDR3 has 14 amino acids. V was trimmed by 5 bases and J by 5 bases, leaving 16 bases between them. CDR3 region: CASSMSGGGNEQYF. The CDR3 DNA reads as TGTGCCAGCAGTATGTCAGGAGGGGGAAACGAGCAGTACTTC.

In its sample, this clone was seen once. The chain is built from TRBV9 and TRBJ1-2, with a weak D call TRBD1 (5 bases). Germline CDR1 reads SGDLS; CDR2 reads YYNGEE. V lost 3 bases and J lost 4, with 19 bases in between. This CDR3 comprises 16 residues. The CDR3 spells CASSEGIRVGSYGYTF. In nucleotides, the CDR3 is TGTGCCAGCAGCGAGGGGATAAGGGTCGGATCCTATGGCTACACCTTC.

The rearrangement links TRBV19 to TRBJ2-7, with D perhaps matching TRBD1 (6 bases). Germline CDR1 and CDR2: LNHDA and SQIVND (reference sequence). The CDR3 spans 14 residues. V lost 3 bases, J lost 5 bases, and 14 bases lay in between. The CDR3 sequence is CASSIDRITDEQYF. CDR3 nucleotide sequence: TGTGCCAGTAGTATCGACAGGATAACGGACGAGCAGTACTTC.

J is TRBJ2-1 and V is TRBV14; 8 positions match TRBD2. The CDR3 contains 17 residues. Trimming cost V 2 bases and J 10 bases; bases outside gene matches: 16. Looked up from germline, CDR1 is SGHDN and CDR2 is FVKESK. The CDR3 DNA reads TGTGCCAGCAGCCAATTCATAGGGCTAGCGGGTGTTTCCGAGCAGTTCTTC. It encodes CASSQFIGLAGVSEQFF.

The chain uses TRBV7-8 and TRBJ2-1; TRBD2 matches 8 bases. The V and J ends lost 2 bases and 4 bases, in that order; junction bases with no gene match: 4. Germline CDR1 and CDR2: SGHVS and FQNEAQ. This CDR3 has 15 amino acids. The CDR3 here is CASSLNQRGYNEQFF. The CDR3 nucleotides read TGTGCCAGCAGCTTAAACCAGCGGGGGTACAATGAGCAGTTCTTC.

V and J are TRBV29-1 and TRBJ1-2; 12 nucleotides line up with TRBD1. The CDR3 contains 17 residues. Germline V gene lookup returns CDR1 SQVTM and CDR2 ANQGSEA. V dropped 6 bases and J dropped 0; count of bases not matched to a gene: 11. CDR3 loop: CSVGQGALALPNYGYTF. The CDR3 bases are TGCAGCGTGGGACAGGGGGCGTTGGCCCTCCCTAACTATGGCTACACCTTC.

The V gene is TRBV6-5, the J gene TRBJ2-1, with TRBD2 matching 11 bases. J gave up 5 bases and V 2 bases, and 2 bases lay outside the gene matches. Germline loops: CDR1 MNHEY, CDR2 SVGAGI. The CDR3 is made up of 15 amino acids. CDR3 amino acids: CASSYGGLADNEQFF. In DNA, the CDR3 is TGTGCCAGCAGTTACGGGGGACTAGCGGACAATGAGCAGTTCTTC.

The genes are TRBV5-1 and TRBJ1-2; D ambiguous. Germline V gene data show CDR1 as SGHRS and CDR2 as YFSETQ. V lost 0 bases and J lost 1, with 10 bases in between. The CDR3 totals 15 residues. This CDR3 reads CASSLARADNYGYTF. The CDR3 DNA reads as TGCGCCAGCAGCTTGGCCCGGGCAGATAACTATGGCTACACCTTC. Looking up the rest from reference TRBV5-1 and TRBJ1-2 gives the full variable domain: KAGVTQTPRYLIKTRGQQVTLSCSPISGHRSVSWYQQTPGQGLQFLFEYFSETQRNKGNFPGRFSGRQFSNSRSEMNVSTLELGDSALYLCASSLARADNYGYTFGSGTRLTVV.

The chain has TRBV7-6 and TRBJ2-1; tentatively, D is TRBD2 (7 bases). V lost 5 bases, J lost 4 bases, and 24 bases lay in between. Germline CDR1 SGHVS, CDR2 FNYEAQ. The CDR3 is 18 residues long. The CDR3 DNA is TGTGCCAGCAGCCATAATCTCTATGGGGGAGGGGGATACAATGAGCAGTTCTTC. It translates to CASSHNLYGGGGYNEQFF.

This chain links TRBV5-1 with TRBJ2-3; D not resolved. The V and J ends lost 0 bases and 6 bases respectively, with 11 bases between them. CDR1 is SGHRS and CDR2 is YFSETQ in the germline V gene. The CDR3 runs to 14 residues. CDR3 nucleotides: TGCGCCAGCAGCTTGGTGGGCCTCCGGGATACGCAGTATTTT. Its translation is CASSLVGLRDTQYF.

The rearrangement joins TRBV5-4 to TRBJ2-5; D is possibly TRBD2 (5 bases). Germline CDR1 SGHNT, CDR2 YYREEE (reference sequence). The CDR3 consists of 14 residues. The V and J ends lost 6 bases and 9 bases respectively, with 21 bases between them. The CDR3 region has the DNA TGTGCCAGCACACACAACAGAGGGATCCAGTCCCAGTACTTC. Protein product: CASTHNRGIQSQYF.

The genes are TRBV27 and TRBJ2-1; the D is unclear. The germline gives CDR1 MNHEY, CDR2 SMNVEV (reference sequence). Trimming removed 0 bases from V and 6 bases from J, with 12 bases in between. This CDR3 contains 15 residues. Here the CDR3 reads CASSLSAFGVNEQFF. CDR3 nucleotide sequence: TGTGCCAGCAGTTTATCGGCCTTCGGTGTCAATGAGCAGTTCTTC.

This clone was counted only a few times. J is TRBJ2-1 and V is TRBV7-9; D unclear. CDR3 length: 12 residues. The germline V and J ends were trimmed by 5 bases and 7 bases, with 9 bases remaining between them. The germline V gene encodes CDR1 SEHNR and CDR2 FQNEAQ (reference sequence). CDR3 amino acids: CASSGVGNEQFF. DNA of the CDR3: TGTGCCAGCAGCGGGGTTGGGAATGAGCAGTTCTTC.